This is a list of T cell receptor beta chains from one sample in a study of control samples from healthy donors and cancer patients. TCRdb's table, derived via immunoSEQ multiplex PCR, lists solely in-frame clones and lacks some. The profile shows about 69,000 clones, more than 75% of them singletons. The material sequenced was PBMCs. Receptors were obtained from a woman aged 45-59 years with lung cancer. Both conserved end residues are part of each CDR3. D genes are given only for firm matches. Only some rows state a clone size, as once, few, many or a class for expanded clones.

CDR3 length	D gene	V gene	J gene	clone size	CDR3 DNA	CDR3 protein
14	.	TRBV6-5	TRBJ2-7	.	TGTGCCAGCAGTTACCGGAGCGCCTCCTACGAGCAGTACTTC	CASSYRSASYEQYF
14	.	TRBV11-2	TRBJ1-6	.	TGTGCCAGCAGCTTAGGGGGGCGGGATTCACCCCTCCACTTT	CASSLGGRDSPLHF
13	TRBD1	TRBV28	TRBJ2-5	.	TGTGCCAGCAGAGAGGGGGCGGAAGAGACCCAGTACTTC	CASREGAEETQYF
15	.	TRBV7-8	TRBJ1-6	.	TGTGCCAGCCGAATCGGGGGCGACTATAATTCACCCCTCCACTTT	CASRIGGDYNSPLHF
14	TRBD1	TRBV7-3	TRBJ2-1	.	TGTGCCAGCAGCCTCTGGACAGGGAGTAATGAGCAGTTCTTC	CASSLWTGSNEQFF
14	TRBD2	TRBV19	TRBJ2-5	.	TGTGCCAGTAGTTCAGCGGGACCACAAGAGACCCAGTACTTC	CASSSAGPQETQYF
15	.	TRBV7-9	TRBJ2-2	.	TGTGCCAGCAGCTTCCCGGAGAGGAACACCGGGGAGCTGTTTTTT	CASSFPERNTGELFF
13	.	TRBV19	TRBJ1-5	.	TGTGCCAGTAGTAGGTTCAGTGTTCAGCCCCAGCATTTT	CASSRFSVQPQHF
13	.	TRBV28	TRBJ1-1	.	TGTGCCAGCAGACCCCCCCAGGGGAGTGAAGCTTTCTTT	CASRPPQGSEAFF
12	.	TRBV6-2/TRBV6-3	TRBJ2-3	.	TGTGCCAGCAGTCGCTATATGGATACGCAGTATTTT	CASSRYMDTQYF
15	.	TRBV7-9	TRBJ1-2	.	TGTGCCAGCAGCTTAGTCCCAAAGGATAACTATGGCTACACCTTC	CASSLVPKDNYGYTF
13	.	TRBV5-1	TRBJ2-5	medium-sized	TGCGCCAGCAGCTTACAGGGTACGGAGACCCAGTACTTC	CASSLQGTETQYF
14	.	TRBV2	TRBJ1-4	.	TGTGCCAGCACTAGAGGGGCCACTAATGAAAAACTGTTTTTT	CASTRGATNEKLFF
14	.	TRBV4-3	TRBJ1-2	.	TGCGCCAGCAGCCAGGCCCAAGGGAGGTATGGCTACACCTTC	CASSQAQGRYGYTF
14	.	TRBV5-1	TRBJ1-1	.	TGCGCCAGCAGCTTGGCCGATGTGGACACTGAAGCTTTCTTT	CASSLADVDTEAFF
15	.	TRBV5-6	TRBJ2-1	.	TGTGCCAGCAGCTTGGGCGGCTACCCCTACAATGAGCAGTTCTTC	CASSLGGYPYNEQFF
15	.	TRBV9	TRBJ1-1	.	TGTGCCAGCAGCGTAGTGGCAGCTCTCGCCACTGAAGCTTTCTTT	CASSVVAALATEAFF
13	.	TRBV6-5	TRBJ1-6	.	TGTGCCAGCCTACGGGACCTTAATTCACCCCTCCACTTT	CASLRDLNSPLHF
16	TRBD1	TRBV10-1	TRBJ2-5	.	TGCGCCAGCAGCAAGACCGGGACAGGGAACCAAGAGACCCAGTACTTC	CASSKTGTGNQETQYF
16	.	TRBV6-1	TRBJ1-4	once	TGTGCCAGCAGTGTCGAAAAGGGGCTGCTCAATGAAAAACTGTTTTTT	CASSVEKGLLNEKLFF
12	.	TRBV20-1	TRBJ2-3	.	TGCAGTGCTAGTTCTGCGGCAGATACGCAGTATTTT	CSASSAADTQYF
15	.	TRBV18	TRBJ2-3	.	TGTGCCAGCTCACCCAATGGGGTGAGCACAGATACGCAGTATTTT	CASSPNGVSTDTQYF
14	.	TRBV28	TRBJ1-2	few	TGTGCCAGCACCGGAGGTAGGGGCGCGTATGGCTACACCTTC	CASTGGRGAYGYTF
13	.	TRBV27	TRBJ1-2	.	TGTGCCAGCAGTATGACAGCTTACTATGGCTACACCTTC	CASSMTAYYGYTF
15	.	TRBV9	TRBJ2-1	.	TGTGCCAGCAGCGTAGACGGTAACTCCTACAATGAGCAGTTCTTC	CASSVDGNSYNEQFF
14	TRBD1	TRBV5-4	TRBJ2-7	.	TGTGCCAGCAGGTTACCGGGACAGGGTAATGAGCAGTACTTC	CASRLPGQGNEQYF
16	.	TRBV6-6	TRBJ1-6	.	TGTGCCAGCAGTACTGGCGTCGCCGTCTATAATTCACCCCTCCACTTT	CASSTGVAVYNSPLHF
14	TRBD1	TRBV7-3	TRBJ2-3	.	TGTGCCAGCAGTTCCAGGGGGAGCACAGATACGCAGTATTTT	CASSSRGSTDTQYF
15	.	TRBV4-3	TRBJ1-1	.	TGCGCCAGCAGCCAGAGGACTGGGTGGGACACTGAAGCTTTCTTT	CASSQRTGWDTEAFF
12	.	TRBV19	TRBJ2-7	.	TGTGCCAGTAGTATTCGGGACTACGAGCAGTACTTC	CASSIRDYEQYF
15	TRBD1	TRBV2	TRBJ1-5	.	TGTGCCAGCAGTGGGGACAGGGTTAGCAATCAGCCCCAGCATTTT	CASSGDRVSNQPQHF
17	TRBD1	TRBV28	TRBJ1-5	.	TGTGCCAGCAGTTTACACGGGACAGGGATCGACAATCAGCCCCAGCATTTT	CASSLHGTGIDNQPQHF
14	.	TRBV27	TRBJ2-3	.	TGTGCCAGCTCCGACCCGGGCCAGACAGATACGCAGTATTTT	CASSDPGQTDTQYF
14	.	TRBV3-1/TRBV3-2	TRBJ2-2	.	TGTGCCAGCAGCGGGGGACTCTTCACCGGGGAGCTGTTTTTT	CASSGGLFTGELFF
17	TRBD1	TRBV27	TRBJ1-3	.	TGTGCCAGCAGTCCCCAGGGCACAGGGGTGAGTGGAAACACCATATATTTT	CASSPQGTGVSGNTIYF
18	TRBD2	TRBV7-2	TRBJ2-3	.	TGTGCCAGCAGCTCAGCAAACCGGGGGGGCCGGGCGACAGATACGCAGTATTTT	CASSSANRGGRATDTQYF
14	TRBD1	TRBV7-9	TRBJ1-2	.	TGTGCCAGCAGTTCCCGGACAGGAAACTATGGCTACACCTTC	CASSSRTGNYGYTF
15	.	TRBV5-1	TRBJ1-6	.	TGCGCCAGCAGCTCACTTTTTGGGGGTGATTCACCCCTCCACTTT	CASSSLFGGDSPLHF
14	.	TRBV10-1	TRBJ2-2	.	TGCGCCAGCAGAGAGGGACTGAACACCGGGGAGCTGTTTTTT	CASREGLNTGELFF
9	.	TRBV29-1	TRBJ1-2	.	TGCAGCGTAGCGGAAGGCTACACCTTC	CSVAEGYTF
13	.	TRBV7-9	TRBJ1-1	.	TGTGCCAGCAGGGTAGATCAGGGCACTGAAGCTTTCTTT	CASRVDQGTEAFF
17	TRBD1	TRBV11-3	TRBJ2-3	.	TGTGCCAGCAGCTTAGACGGAAGGGACAGGGCCACAGATACGCAGTATTTT	CASSLDGRDRATDTQYF
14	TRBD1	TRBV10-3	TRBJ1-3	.	TGCGGGACAGGGGAGGGGAACTCTGGAAACACCATATATTTT	CGTGEGNSGNTIYF
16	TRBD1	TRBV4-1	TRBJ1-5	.	TGCGCCAGCAGCCCACAGGGGGCAGGGTTTAATCAGCCCCAGCATTTT	CASSPQGAGFNQPQHF
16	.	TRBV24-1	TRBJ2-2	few	TGTGCCACCAGTGACGCCGGGGGTAAGAGGCTCGGGGAGCTGTTTTTT	CATSDAGGKRLGELFF
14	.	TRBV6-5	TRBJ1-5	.	TGTGCCAGCAGCCCACGTAATAGCAATCAGCCCCAGCATTTT	CASSPRNSNQPQHF
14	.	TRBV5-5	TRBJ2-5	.	TGTGCCAGCAGCTGGGGGCAGTCCGGGGGGACCCAGTACTTC	CASSWGQSGGTQYF
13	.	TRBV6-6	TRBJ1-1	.	TGTGCCAGCAGTTCGGGAGTGAACACTGAAGCTTTCTTT	CASSSGVNTEAFF
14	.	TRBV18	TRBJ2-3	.	TGTGCCAGCTCACCAACAGGTTTCACAGATACGCAGTATTTT	CASSPTGFTDTQYF
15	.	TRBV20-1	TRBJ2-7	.	TGCAGTGCTAGTGATCCAGGTAGGCTTTGGTCCGAGCAGTACTTC	CSASDPGRLWSEQYF